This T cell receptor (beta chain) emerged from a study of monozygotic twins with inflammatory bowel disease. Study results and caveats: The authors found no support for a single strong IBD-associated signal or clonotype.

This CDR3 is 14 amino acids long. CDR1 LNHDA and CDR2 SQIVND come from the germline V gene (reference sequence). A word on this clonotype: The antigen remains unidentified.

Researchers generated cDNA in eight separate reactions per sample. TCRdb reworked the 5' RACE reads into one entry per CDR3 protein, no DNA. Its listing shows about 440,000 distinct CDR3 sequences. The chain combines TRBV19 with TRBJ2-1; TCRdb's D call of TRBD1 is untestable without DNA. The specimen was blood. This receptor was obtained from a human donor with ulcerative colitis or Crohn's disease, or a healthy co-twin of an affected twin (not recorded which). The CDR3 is CASRGGNAYNEQFF.